The 29 T cell receptor beta chains presented below share a single source sample, sequenced in a study of blood T cell repertoires in COVID-19. Generated by immunoSEQ multiplex PCR, the TCRdb table keeps only in-frame clones and is missing some. Seen here are more than 85,000 clones, approximately 81% observed once, and the top ten hold 4.1%. Source material: peripheral blood. These TCRs come from a man in his 60s with acute or convalescent COVID-19.

The chain uses TRBV9 and TRBJ2-6; D perhaps matches TRBD2 (5 bases). CDR3 size: 17 residues. CDR1 is SGDLS and CDR2 is YYNGEE in the germline V gene. Trimming removed 0 bases at V and 0 bases at J, with 10 bases between. CDR3 sequence reads: CASSVGSANSGANVLTF. As DNA, the CDR3 is TGTGCCAGCAGCGTAGGTAGCGCAAACTCTGGGGCCAACGTCCTGACTTTC.

The rearrangement joins TRBV25-1 to TRBJ2-7, with 7 bases aligning to TRBD1. The CDR3 covers 14 residues. J gave up 0 bases and V 3 bases, and 2 bases lay outside the gene matches. Germline V gene sequence: CDR1 MGHDK, CDR2 SYGVNS. The CDR3: CASSETGSSYEQYF. CDR3 coding DNA: TGTGCCAGCAGTGAGACAGGGAGCTCCTACGAGCAGTACTTC.

There are many counts of this clone. The rearrangement uses TRBV4-2 and TRBJ2-3; D is possibly TRBD2 (5 bases). This CDR3 region has 19 residues. Trimming left V 1 base short and J 2 bases short, with 22 bases between. CDR1 LGHNA and CDR2 YNFKEQ come from the germline V gene. Here the CDR3 reads CASSQADSAYLRDTDTQYF. DNA for the CDR3: TGTGCCAGCAGCCAAGCTGATAGCGCGTATCTTCGAGACACAGATACGCAGTATTTT.

J is TRBJ2-1 and V is TRBV11-3; perhaps TRBD2 as D (5 bases). Germline-derived CDR1 and CDR2 are SGHNT and YENEEA. The CDR3 totals 14 residues. Trimming removed 0 bases at V and 10 bases at J, with 13 bases between. CDR3 sequence: CASSLDLGSREQFF. DNA for the CDR3: TGTGCCAGCAGCTTAGATCTGGGGAGTAGAGAGCAGTTCTTC.

The chain recombines TRBV5-6 with TRBJ1-3; 8 bases map to TRBD1. Trimming took 0 bases from V and 6 from J; bases not matched to a gene: 8. Germline CDR1 reads SGHDT; CDR2 reads YYEEEE. The CDR3 length is 16 residues. The CDR3 nucleotides read TGTGCCAGCAGCTTGGGCGTACAGGGGGTTCTAAACACCATATATTTT. Amino acid sequence: CASSLGVQGVLNTIYF.

The chain's CDR3 is CASSFIPSGGGAATEAFF. CDR3 DNA sequence: TGCGCCAGCAGCTTTATACCCTCGGGAGGGGGCGCGGCGACTGAAGCTTTCTTT. The V call is TRBV5-1, the J call TRBJ1-1; TRBD1 matches at 7 bases. Germline CDR1 reads SGHRS; CDR2 reads YFSETQ. There are 18 residues in the CDR3. With V trimmed by 2 bases and J by 5 bases, 18 bases remained unmatched.

Here the CDR3 DNA reads TGTGCCAGCAGCTTAAGCGGGGGGAGCTCCTACGAGCAGTACTTC. It translates to CASSLSGGSSYEQYF. The V gene is TRBV7-3, the J gene TRBJ2-7, with TRBD2 matching 8 bases. The CDR3 consists of 15 residues. V lost 1 base to trimming and J lost 0 bases; unmatched junction nucleotides: 2. Per the germline V gene, CDR1 is SGHTA and CDR2 is FQGTGA.

At least ten counts were recorded for this clone. The CDR3 sequence: CASSIGPGDSNQPQHF. The DNA for the CDR3 is TGTGCCAGTAGTATAGGCCCGGGGGATAGCAATCAGCCCCAGCATTTT. The chain is built from TRBV19 and TRBJ1-5; the D gene is possibly TRBD1 (5 bases). CDR1 and CDR2 (germline): LNHDA, SQIVND (reference sequence). The V end lost 1 base, the J end lost 0 bases, and 10 bases lay between the germline ends. The CDR3 is made up of 16 amino acids.

The chain couples TRBV29-1 to TRBJ1-5; 8 bases align to TRBD1. Trimming took 6 bases from V and 5 from J; bases not matched to a gene: 6. Germline CDR1 reads SQVTM; CDR2 reads ANQGSEA. The length of the CDR3 is 13 residues. The CDR3 DNA sequence: TGCAGCGTCAAACAGGGGGGGGATCAGCCCCAGCATTTT. Translated: CSVKQGGDQPQHF.

CDR3 sequence reads: CASSRDRGSEKLFF. Here the CDR3 DNA reads TGCGCCAGCAGCCGGGACAGGGGGAGCGAAAAACTGTTTTTT. The rearrangement joins TRBV4-1 to TRBJ1-4; TRBD1 matches 11 bases. From germline, CDR1 is MGHRA and CDR2 YSYEKL. CDR3 length: 14 residues. V shed 4 bases and J 8 bases; nucleotides not matched to a gene: 3.

This chain links TRBV3-1 (or the pseudogene TRBV3-2) with TRBJ2-2; 9 bases are a match to TRBD2. V shed 4 bases and J 3 bases; nucleotides not matched to a gene: 3. Germline V CDR1 and CDR2: LGHDT, YNNKEL (reference sequence). CDR3 length: 15 residues. CDR3 amino acids: CASSPRTSDTGELFF. The CDR3, as DNA: TGTGCCAGCAGCCCCCGGACTAGCGACACCGGGGAGCTGTTTTTT.

The chain carries TRBV6-5 and TRBJ1-4; TRBD1 might be the D (5 bases). Trimming took off 2 bases at V and 7 bases at J, with 8 bases between the two ends. Germline V lookup: CDR1 MNHEY, CDR2 SVGAGI. The CDR3 totals 13 residues. The CDR3 loop reads CASSYRQGEKLFF. In DNA, the CDR3 is TGTGCCAGCAGTTACCGGCAGGGTGAAAAACTGTTTTTT.

V and J are TRBV10-1 and TRBJ1-1; TRBD1 might be the D (5 bases). This CDR3 comprises 14 residues. The V and J ends lost 0 bases and 4 bases respectively, with 9 bases between them. Germline CDR1 reads WNHNN; CDR2 reads SYGVQD (reference sequence). The CDR3 DNA is TGCGCCAGCAGTGAGTCGGGGGGAGGCACTGAAGCTTTCTTT. It translates to CASSESGGGTEAFF.

This clone was found once. This sequence joins TRBV7-9 and TRBJ2-7; maybe TRBD2 (6 bases). Germline V lookup: CDR1 SEHNR, CDR2 FQNEAQ (reference sequence). Trimming shortened V by 5 bases and J by 4 bases, and 27 bases separated the two germline ends. The CDR3 has 18 amino acids. CDR3 sequence reads: CASSPWEDLDLGIYEQYF. For the CDR3, the DNA is TGTGCCAGCAGCCCCTGGGAGGACCTCGATTTGGGGATTTACGAGCAGTACTTC.

The genes are TRBV28 and TRBJ2-5; TRBD2 agrees at 14 bases. The CDR3 is 15 amino acids. CDR1 is MDHEN, CDR2 SYDVKM, per germline. The J segment lost 5 bases and the V segment lost 8 bases, leaving 7 bases of the junction unmatched. The CDR3 DNA sequence: TGTGCCAGCTCCGGGACTAGCGGGAGAAGGGAGACCCAGTACTTC. It encodes CASSGTSGRRETQYF.

CDR3 nucleotide sequence: TGTGCCAGCAGTGAAGCGCTTCTAGGAGGGGTCGAGCAGTACGTC. This encodes CASSEALLGGVEQYV. The chain is built from TRBV6-1 and TRBJ2-7; D is perhaps TRBD2 (6 bases). This CDR3 spans 15 amino acids. CDR1 and CDR2 (germline): MNHNS, SASEGT. V lost 0 bases and J 6 bases, leaving 15 bases between the germline ends.

In this sample, this clone turned up once. The chain combines TRBV7-2 with TRBJ2-1; the match to TRBD2 covers 9 bases. The V gene end was trimmed by 3 bases and the J gene end by 1 base; junction bases not matched to a gene: 4. CDR3 length equals 16 residues. The germline CDR1 and CDR2 sequences are SGHTA and FQGNSA. As DNA, the CDR3 is TGTGCCAGCAGCTTGGGGGCGGGAGGGTCCTACAATGAGCAGTTCTTC. This codes for CASSLGAGGSYNEQFF.

The chain is built from TRBV18 and TRBJ1-2; unclear D gene. V lost 1 base, J lost 5 bases, and 8 bases lay in between. CDR3 length equals 13 residues. Germline V gene data show CDR1 as KGHSH and CDR2 as LQKENI. In DNA, the CDR3 is TGTGCCAGCTCACCACGTGAGGGATATGGCTACACCTTC. Its translation is CASSPREGYGYTF.

The chain couples TRBV12-3 or TRBV12-4 to TRBJ1-5; 8 nucleotides line up with TRBD1. Germline trimming cut 3 bases from V and 10 bases from J; bases unmatched to any gene: 5. The CDR3 is made up of 13 amino acids. The CDR3 loop reads CASSLTGEGPQHF. CDR3 sequence (DNA): TGTGCCAGCAGTTTGACAGGGGAGGGCCCCCAGCATTTT.

The rearrangement uses TRBV9 and TRBJ2-2, with a possible D match to TRBD1 (5 bases). The CDR3 covers 13 residues. Germline V lookup: CDR1 SGDLS, CDR2 YYNGEE. V lost 10 bases and J 3 bases, leaving 13 bases between the germline ends. CDR3 protein: CASKGRDTGELFF. For the CDR3, the DNA is TGTGCCTCTAAAGGCAGGGACACCGGGGAGCTGTTTTTT.

The chain links TRBV19 to TRBJ1-3; TRBD1 matches 11 bases. Looked up from germline, CDR1 is LNHDA and CDR2 is SQIVND (reference sequence). The CDR3 length is 16 residues. V dropped 5 bases and J dropped 6; count of bases not matched to a gene: 9. The CDR3 coding sequence is TGTGCCAGTAGTGACGGGACAGGGGGTATTTCAAACACCATATATTTT. Translating it yields CASSDGTGGISNTIYF.

This chain connects TRBV6-1 to TRBJ1-2; 10 bases fit TRBD1. V trimming: 2 bases; J trimming: 5 bases; junction bases outside the gene matches: 5. The CDR3 length is 15 residues. Germline CDR1 MNHNS, CDR2 SASEGT. In DNA form, the CDR3 reads TGTGCCAGCAGTGAAAGGACAGGGGGAAGGTATGGCTACACCTTC. Amino acid sequence: CASSERTGGRYGYTF.

The chain links TRBV2 to TRBJ1-2; D unresolved. The germline gives CDR1 SNHLY, CDR2 FYNNEI. The CDR3 sequence is 12 residues long. Trimming pared 7 bases from V and 4 bases from J, leaving 10 bases between. CDR3 nucleotides: TGTGCCAGCACCGGGTTGGGCTATGGCTACACCTTC. This codes for CASTGLGYGYTF.

This clone was recorded a few times. CDR3: CASSQELDRGLFF. CDR3 nucleotides: TGCGCCAGCAGCCAAGAACTTGATCGTGGGCTGTTTTTT. The rearrangement joins TRBV4-1 to TRBJ2-2; D ambiguous. The CDR3 is 13 residues long. The germline V gene has CDR1 MGHRA and CDR2 YSYEKL. Trimming stripped 0 bases from V and 13 bases from J, with 12 bases between.

The chain combines TRBV3-1 (or the pseudogene TRBV3-2) with TRBJ2-3, with 7 bases that match TRBD2. The CDR3 extends over 14 amino acids. V was pared by 2 bases and J by 12 bases, with 11 bases of the junction left unmatched. Germline V CDR1 and CDR2: LGHDT, YNNKEL (reference sequence). The CDR3 protein is CASSQIARDYHQYF. Here the CDR3 DNA reads TGTGCCAGCAGCCAAATAGCCCGGGACTATCACCAGTATTTT.

This chain uses TRBV29-1 with TRBJ1-1; D may be TRBD1 (6 bases). Trimming took off 5 bases at V and 0 bases at J, with 13 bases between the two ends. The CDR3 consists of 14 residues. Germline V lookup: CDR1 SQVTM, CDR2 ANQGSEA. The CDR3 here is CSVSWDNLNTEAFF. The CDR3 DNA sequence: TGCAGCGTTTCGTGGGACAACCTGAACACTGAAGCTTTCTTT.

The chain carries TRBV24-1 and TRBJ2-2; perhaps TRBD2 as D (5 bases). From germline, CDR1 is KGHDR and CDR2 SFDVKD. Trimming removed 5 bases from V and 0 bases from J, with 15 bases in between. The CDR3 length is 17 residues. The CDR3 loop is CATSVSGIRANTGELFF. CDR3 bases: TGTGCCACCAGTGTGTCGGGGATCCGGGCGAACACCGGGGAGCTGTTTTTT.

The chain employs TRBV28 and TRBJ1-1; 9 nucleotides match TRBD1. The V gene end was trimmed by 6 bases and the J gene end by 6 bases; junction bases not matched to a gene: 11. The CDR3 is 15 residues long. Germline lookup yields CDR1 MDHEN and CDR2 SYDVKM. In DNA, the CDR3 is TGTGCCAGCAGCCTTGGGACAGGGCGAGGGGCTGAAGCTTTCTTT. Translated, it gives CASSLGTGRGAEAFF.

V is TRBV9 and J is TRBJ1-2, with a tentative D call TRBD1 (6 bases). CDR1 SGDLS and CDR2 YYNGEE come from the germline V gene. The V gene lost 0 bases and the J gene lost 3 bases, with 15 bases spanning the gap. This CDR3 spans 16 amino acids. DNA of the CDR3: TGTGCCAGCAGCGTAGGCCCTAGGGACAACGACTATGGCTACACCTTC. Translation: CASSVGPRDNDYGYTF.